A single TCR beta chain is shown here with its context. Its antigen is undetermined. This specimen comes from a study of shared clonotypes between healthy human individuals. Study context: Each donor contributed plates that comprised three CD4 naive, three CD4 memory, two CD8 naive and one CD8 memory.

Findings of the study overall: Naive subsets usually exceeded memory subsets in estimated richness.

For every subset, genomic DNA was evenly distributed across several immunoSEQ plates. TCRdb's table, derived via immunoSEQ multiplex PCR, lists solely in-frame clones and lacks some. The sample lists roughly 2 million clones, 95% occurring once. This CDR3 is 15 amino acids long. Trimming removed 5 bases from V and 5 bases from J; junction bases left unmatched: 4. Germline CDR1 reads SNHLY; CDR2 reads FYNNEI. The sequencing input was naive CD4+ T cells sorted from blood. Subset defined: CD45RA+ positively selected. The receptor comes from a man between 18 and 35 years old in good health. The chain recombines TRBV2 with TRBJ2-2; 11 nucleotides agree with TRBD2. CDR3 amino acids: CASSYLAGGTGELFF. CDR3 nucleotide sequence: TGTGCCAGCAGTTACCTAGCGGGGGGAACCGGGGAGCTGTTTTTT.